The 5 T cell receptor beta chains listed next were all sequenced from one sample in a study of blood T cells in healthy people across ages (dated by TCRdb to between 2015 and 2016). Library preparation was by 5' RACE. Sequencing was performed on an Illumina HiSeq 2500. A second PCR of roughly 6 to 11 cycles was run with a J-beta primer mix and a sample-barcoded 5' primer. In TCRdb, the public reads were trimmed at Q25 with fastp and aligned with MiXCR, with productive beta chains retained. Rows are unified per CDR3 protein, each entry keeping the most common DNA and genes. A total of some 900,000 distinct CDR3 sequences appear in this sample, around 46% of them only once. Jointly, the top ten make up 13% of the sample. What was sequenced was blood. The receptors originated from a man aged 25 to 45 in good health.

This clonotype was detected a few times. DNA for the CDR3: TGTGCCAGCAGTGAGGACGGACAGGGTCTGGGCAATGAGCAGTTCTTC. Its protein is CASSEDGQGLGNEQFF. The V call is TRBV2, the J call TRBJ2-1, with TRBD1 matching 8 bases. Germline lookup yields CDR1 SNHLY and CDR2 FYNNEI. After removal of 3 bases from V and 6 bases from J, the junction contained 10 bases not matched to a gene. The CDR3 contains 16 residues.

The V gene is TRBV6-2 or TRBV6-3, the J gene TRBJ2-5; the D call may be TRBD1 or TRBD2 (5 bases each). Germline CDR1 is MNHEY and CDR2 is SVGEGT. CDR3 length equals 12 residues. V dropped 7 bases and J dropped 12 bases, with 18 bases sitting between them. CDR3 region: CASTNGAGGEYF. As DNA, the CDR3 is TGTGCCAGCACAAACGGGGCTGGCGGAGAGTACTTC.

This clonotype was counted at least ten times. The chain recombines TRBV6-1 with TRBJ2-1, with 10 nucleotides matching TRBD2. Germline CDR1 and CDR2: MNHNS and SASEGT. The CDR3 spans 15 residues. Losses at the gene ends were 1 base for V and 9 bases for J; bases not matched to a gene: 6. This CDR3 is CASSEESGGAGEQFF. The CDR3 region has the DNA TGTGCCAGCAGTGAAGAAAGCGGGGGGGCAGGTGAGCAGTTCTTC.

This chain links TRBV5-5 with TRBJ1-4; D remains unclear. The CDR3 is 17 amino acids. With 0 bases removed from V and 8 bases from J, the gap between germline ends came to 20 bases. Germline V gives CDR1 SGHKS, CDR2 YYEKEE (reference sequence). CDR3 DNA sequence: TGTGCCAGCAGCTTGGTGATTACGGGAAGAGGACGAGAAAAACTGTTTTTT. This gives the protein CASSLVITGRGREKLFF.

CDR3 coding DNA: TGCGCCAGCAGCCTTGTCCTCCGGGACGGACACAATGAGCAGTTCTTC. This encodes CASSLVLRDGHNEQFF. The chain uses TRBV5-1 and TRBJ2-1; the D gene could be TRBD1 or TRBD2 (5 bases each). The germline V and J ends were trimmed by 4 bases and 5 bases, with 19 bases remaining between them. Germline CDR1 reads SGHRS; CDR2 reads YFSETQ. The CDR3 runs to 16 residues.